This TCR beta chain was profiled in a study of Ad26.COV2.S vaccination and SARS-CoV-2 variants (dated by TCRdb to the early 2020s). Context from the whole study: Vaccine-arm donors came from COV1001, a multicentre, randomized, double-blind, placebo-controlled phase I-IIa trial of Ad26.COV2.S in healthy adults. Dosing of Ad26.COV2.S was intramuscular, at either 5x10^10 or 1x10^11 viral particles, delivered as one shot or as two shots spaced 56 days apart. Investigators remained blinded to trial group allocation during experiments and outcome assessment. The TCR-sequenced set comprised approximately 30 samples: some 20 Ad26.COV2.S vaccine recipients, 5 placebo recipients and 8 SARS-CoV-2 convalescent individuals. Sequencing of the TCRbeta repertoire served to evaluate the specificity and breadth of SARS-CoV-2-reactive T cell receptors following Ad26.COV2.S vaccination. Trial participants were randomized into five groups of five: low-dose or high-dose Ad26.COV2.S given once or twice, or placebo on both occasions.

This clone occurred once. There is no known antigen for this receptor. Base-call qualities are not available, and no considerably larger clone is one nucleotide away. TCRbeta CDR3 regions were sequenced with the immunoSEQ Assay. After extraction, genomic DNA underwent amplification by bias-controlled multiplex PCR, followed by high-throughput sequencing. The source study handled its data this way. Collapsing and filtering of sequences were performed to quantify the absolute abundance of each unique TCRbeta CDR3 region. Usable DNA was measured by amplifying reference genes present in all nucleated cells, and TCRbeta template counts were normalized to that usable DNA to estimate T cell fraction. Repertoire TCRs were annotated as SARS-CoV-2-specific by exact matching of V gene, CDR3 amino acid sequence and J gene to a known reactive TCR set. MIRA supplied the reference SARS-CoV-2 TCR set, which was filtered for enrichment in COVID-19-positive ImmuneCODE repertoires so that public or cross-reactive TCRs were removed. Based on the MIRA antigens, annotated TCRs were further analysed at the level of specific ORF or position within ORF. Depth was the summed frequency of annotated unique rearrangements, while breadth was defined as annotated unique rearrangements over total unique productive rearrangements. Group comparisons of TCR breadth used two-sided Wilcoxon rank-sum tests. TCRdb took over this immuneACCESS table, retaining in-frame rearrangements with V and J assigned. Such tables are incomplete; in checked studies, under half of the missing clones stem from an unresolved V gene, and the remainder is unexplained. V and J calls plus clone size are reproduced from that table; the DNA served to infer D and trimming. For this sample there are about 410,000 clones; 92% appear just once. More than 1.5% of the sample goes to the ten largest clones.

The treatment or condition label, read with the paper, signifies: 19 received Ad26.COV2.S at low or high dose, single or two shots; roughly 5 received placebo; per-sample allocation not given. Repertoires of vaccine and placebo recipients were sequenced from samples collected on day 63 after the first injection. Cohort 1b enrolled 25 adults aged 18-55 years at a single site in Boston, USA, between 29 July and 7 August 2020. As a vaccine, Ad26.COV2.S was a replication-incompetent adenovirus type 26 vector that expressed a prefusion-stabilized SARS-CoV-2 spike protein derived from the original Wuhan strain. Overall study results and their limits: The study was not powered for comparison of responses between vaccine doses or regimens. Non-spike TCR breadth was comparable between vaccine and placebo recipients, consistent with the vaccine containing only spike. According to the authors, total T cell responses may have been underestimated by the TCR breadth and depth analyses. After vaccination, substantial breadth of spike-specific CD8+ and CD4+ T cell responses was reported. Higher spike-specific TCR breadth was observed in Ad26.COV2.S recipients than in placebo recipients (P = 0.0014).

The CDR3 measures 14 amino acids from cysteine to phenylalanine. Of all the DNA, just the CDR3 is kept, 42 bases in frame from base 1. CDR1 SEHNR and CDR2 FQNEAQ are derived from the germline V gene (reference sequence). The germline V and J ends show losses of 1 base and 3 bases respectively, and no gene match explains 0 bases of the junction. The V and J genes are TRBV7-9 and TRBJ2-1; the junction holds 7 bases that match TRBD2. This TCR came from a person between 18 and 65 years old who received the Ad26.COV2.S COVID-19 vaccine or a placebo. Here the sequenced sample was peripheral blood, taken in a trial of Ad26.COV2.S vaccine versus placebo. The CDR3 protein sequence reads: CASSLGGGYNEQFF. The DNA sequence is given as TGTGCCAGCAGCTTAGGCGGGGGCTACAATGAGCAGTTCTTC.